One and the same sample provided the 26 T cell receptor beta chains below, sequenced in a study of T-cell reconstitution after alpha-beta-depleted transplantation in children. Library preparation (for TCRbeta) was performed with unique molecular identifiers. TCRdb called the PCR reads again in MiXCR, with one record for every CDR3 protein. The sample contains roughly 200,000 distinct CDR3 sequences, 7.5% to 9.5% of which appear only once. Sequences were derived from PBMCs, mostly from graft donor cells, sampled 360 days after TCRalphabeta/CD19-depleted stem cell transplant. The receptors were gathered from a male patient between 2 and 15 years old who had a stem cell transplant for acute myeloid leukemia, so the T cells may come from the graft donor.

This clonotype was observed many times. The rearrangement links TRBV20-1 to TRBJ2-7, with 10 bases identical to TRBD2. Germline CDR1 and CDR2: DFQATT and SNEGSKA (reference sequence). The CDR3 covers 14 residues. V lost 3 bases and J lost 3; bases outside the gene matches: 5. For the CDR3, the DNA is TGCAGTGCTAGGGGTATAGCGGGAGGCTACGAGCAGTACTTC. It specifies CSARGIAGGYEQYF.

This clonotype was seen more than once but under ten times. The rearrangement links TRBV2 to TRBJ1-5, with TRBD1 matching over 7 bases. CDR1 is SNHLY and CDR2 is FYNNEI in the germline V gene. The CDR3 totals 14 residues. Trimming cost V 8 bases and J 2 bases; bases outside gene matches: 6. As DNA, the CDR3 is TGTGCCAGCGCAGGGGGGAAGGGCAATCAGCCCCAGCATTTT. It is translated as CASAGGKGNQPQHF.

This sequence joins TRBV20-1 and TRBJ2-5; tentatively, D is TRBD1 or TRBD2 (5 bases each). Trimming took 4 bases from V and 2 from J, leaving 14 bases between them. CDR1 DFQATT and CDR2 SNEGSKA come from the germline V gene (reference sequence). The CDR3 contains 14 residues. The CDR3 is CSANEEGRQETQYF. The CDR3 region has the DNA TGCAGTGCTAACGAAGAGGGGAGACAAGAGACCCAGTACTTC.

This clonotype has at least ten counts. The junction departs from the called germline gene at one end, perhaps through a read error. The chain recombines TRBV5-1 with TRBJ2-7; D is perhaps TRBD2 (6 bases). Germline CDR1 reads SGHRS; CDR2 reads YFSETQ. The CDR3 is 14 residues long. CDR3: CASSLRDSSYEQYF. CDR3 in DNA: TGTGCCAGCAGCCTACGGGACTCATCCTACGAGCAGTACTTC.

The J gene is TRBJ2-5, the V gene TRBV5-5; 8 bases map to TRBD2. CDR1 is SGHKS and CDR2 is YYEKEE in the germline V gene (reference sequence). J gave up 5 bases and V 5 bases, and 11 bases lay outside the gene matches. There are 15 residues in the CDR3. CDR3 loop: CASSLRGEDGETQYF. CDR3 sequence (DNA): TGTGCCAGCAGTTTGCGGGGGGAGGACGGGGAGACCCAGTACTTC.

There are many counts of this clonotype. The chain uses TRBV2 and TRBJ2-1; 12 nucleotides align to TRBD2. The germline V gene encodes CDR1 SNHLY and CDR2 FYNNEI. Trimming cost V 5 bases and J 6 bases; bases outside gene matches: 8. The CDR3 extends over 16 amino acids. The CDR3 region has the DNA TGTGCCAGCAGTCCGCCTCTAGCGGGGGGGCGCAATGAGCAGTTCTTC. Translated, it gives CASSPPLAGGRNEQFF.

This clonotype was observed a handful of times. The chain combines TRBV29-1 with TRBJ2-3; D not resolved. V was trimmed by 4 bases and J by 0 bases, leaving 8 bases between them. Germline assignment: CDR1 SQVTM and CDR2 ANQGSEA. This CDR3 is 13 amino acids long. The CDR3: CSVAVRSTDTQYF. As DNA, the CDR3 is TGCAGCGTTGCAGTCCGGAGCACAGATACGCAGTATTTT.

The sample holds many counts of this clonotype. CDR3 sequence reads: CASSKDRVKQFF. The CDR3 region has the DNA TGTGCCAGCAGCAAGGACAGGGTAAAGCAGTTCTTC. The chain uses TRBV6-5 and TRBJ2-1; 8 bases are shared with TRBD1. In germline, CDR1 is MNHEY, CDR2 SVGAGI. V dropped 6 bases and J dropped 11; count of bases not matched to a gene: 6. The CDR3 runs to 12 residues.

The chain couples TRBV5-6 to TRBJ2-7; D not certain. The germline V gene has CDR1 SGHDT and CDR2 YYEEEE. The CDR3 length is 12 residues. V was trimmed by 4 bases and J by 0 bases, leaving 5 bases between them. The CDR3 reads CASSGSSYEQYV. The CDR3 region has the DNA TGTGCCAGCAGCGGGTCCTCCTACGAGCAGTACGTC.

This clonotype occurred many times. The chain recombines TRBV15 with TRBJ2-7, with 9 bases aligning to TRBD2. Trimming took 0 bases from V and 12 from J; bases not matched to a gene: 6. In germline, CDR1 is LNHNV, CDR2 YYDKDF (reference sequence). The CDR3 is 13 residues long. The CDR3 spells CATSRELASGTYF. The DNA of the CDR3 is TGTGCCACCAGCAGAGAATTGGCTAGCGGGACGTACTTC.

This clonotype was seen ten or more times. CDR3 residues: CASSQFTGVQETQYF. In DNA, the CDR3 is TGTGCCAGCTCACAATTTACAGGTGTTCAAGAGACCCAGTACTTC. The chain has TRBV18 and TRBJ2-5; D perhaps matches TRBD1 (5 bases). The CDR3 has 15 amino acids. Trimming stripped 4 bases from V and 2 bases from J, with 14 bases between. Germline-derived CDR1 and CDR2 are KGHSH and LQKENI.

J is TRBJ2-1 and V is TRBV4-2; TRBD2 matches at 9 bases. Germline V gene lookup returns CDR1 LGHNA and CDR2 YNFKEQ. Trimming at V came to 0 bases and at J to 4 bases, leaving 16 bases not matched to a gene. This CDR3 has 20 residues. The CDR3 is CASSQEGLAGPRGVYNEQFF. CDR3 nucleotide sequence: TGTGCCAGCAGCCAAGAAGGGCTAGCGGGACCGCGTGGGGTTTACAATGAGCAGTTCTTC.

The gene calls are TRBV7-2 and TRBJ2-3; 12 positions agree with TRBD2. Trimming removed 3 bases from V and 3 bases from J; junction bases left unmatched: 7. The V gene's germline CDR1 is SGHTA and CDR2 FQGNSA. The length of the CDR3 is 17 residues. The CDR3, as DNA: TGTGCCAGCAGCTTCTCACTGACTAGCGGGAGTACAGATACGCAGTATTTT. It encodes CASSFSLTSGSTDTQYF.

This clonotype was seen a few times. The chain couples TRBV10-3 to TRBJ1-1, with D uncertain. The CDR3 is made up of 13 amino acids. Per germline, CDR1 ENHRY and CDR2 SYGVKD. Between the trimmed V and J ends, which lost 6 bases and 0 bases, there was a span of 8 bases. CDR3 DNA: TGTGCCATCAGCTCCACAATGAACACTGAAGCTTTCTTT. Translating gives CAISSTMNTEAFF.

With respect to this clonotype: This likely traces to a read error, being one base from a far larger clone. The V call is TRBV12-3 or TRBV12-4, the J call TRBJ2-5, with D unresolved. There are 12 residues in the CDR3. CDR3 nucleotide sequence: TGTACCAGCAGTTTAGTCCAGGAGACCCAGTACTTC. Translation: CTSSLVQETQYF.

This clonotype was recorded many times. The chain recombines TRBV5-1 with TRBJ2-3, with TRBD2 matching 7 bases. The V gene end was trimmed by 3 bases and the J gene end by 6 bases; junction bases not matched to a gene: 4. Looked up from germline, CDR1 is SGHRS and CDR2 is YFSETQ. The CDR3 runs 13 residues. CDR3 loop: CASSSDGGDTQYF. The CDR3, as DNA: TGCGCCAGCAGCTCAGACGGGGGGGATACGCAGTATTTT.

This clonotype has only a few counts. The CDR3 DNA follows: TGTGCCAGCAGTCCAGGAATGGGTCAGCCCCAGCATTTT. Protein sequence: CASSPGMGQPQHF. The chain recombines TRBV27 with TRBJ1-5; D gene ambiguous. Trimming stripped 5 bases from V and 6 bases from J, with 11 bases between. Germline loops: CDR1 MNHEY, CDR2 SMNVEV (reference sequence). The CDR3 loop spans 13 amino acids.

The rearrangement joins TRBV14 to TRBJ2-7; 14 nucleotides align to TRBD2. Trimming removed 4 bases from V and 0 bases from J; junction bases left unmatched: 11. This CDR3 is 19 amino acids long. CDR1 and CDR2 from the germline V gene are SGHDN and FVKESK. The CDR3: CASSRSLGTSGRSSYEQYF. CDR3 coding DNA: TGTGCCAGCAGCCGTAGTTTAGGGACTAGCGGGAGAAGCTCCTACGAGCAGTACTTC.

This clonotype showed up many times. This chain uses TRBV12-3 or TRBV12-4 with TRBJ2-3; D is uncertain. Trimming cost V 2 bases and J 8 bases, with 14 bases left between them. CDR3 size: 14 residues. The CDR3 nucleotides are TGTGCCAGCAGTTTACGACTGGCGGTTGGTACGCAGTATTTT. Translation gives CASSLRLAVGTQYF.

This clonotype was detected many times. V and J are TRBV9 and TRBJ2-5, with D possibly matching TRBD2 (6 bases). CDR3 size: 16 residues. The germline gives CDR1 SGDLS, CDR2 YYNGEE. Deletions cut 2 bases from V and 7 bases from J, with 21 bases between. The CDR3: CASSVGGSVRFGTQYF. The CDR3 DNA sequence: TGTGCCAGCAGCGTCGGGGGTTCCGTTAGATTTGGGACCCAGTACTTC.

This clonotype was detected only a few times. The rearrangement links TRBV7-3 to TRBJ1-2; D remains ambiguous. The germline V gene encodes CDR1 SGHTA and CDR2 FQGTGA. The CDR3 contains 15 residues. With 4 bases removed from V and 4 bases from J, the gap between germline ends came to 16 bases. CDR3 residues: CASSSWTPASYGYTF. CDR3 nucleotide sequence: TGTGCCAGCAGCTCTTGGACCCCTGCGAGCTATGGCTACACCTTC.

There are many counts of this clonotype. V gene TRBV6-2 or TRBV6-3 combines with J gene TRBJ1-5, with unresolved D. Germline V gene sequence: CDR1 MNHEY, CDR2 SVGEGT. The CDR3 loop spans 15 amino acids. V was cut by 7 bases and J by 5 bases, with 18 bases left in between. The CDR3 DNA is TGTGCCAGCAACTTACGGCCCATACACGATCAGCCCCAGCATTTT. This encodes CASNLRPIHDQPQHF.

This clonotype was detected many times. The chain joins TRBV10-3 to TRBJ2-7; D is ambiguous. V shed 5 bases and J shed 3 bases, with 5 bases lying between them. The CDR3 length is 11 residues. The germline V gene encodes CDR1 ENHRY and CDR2 SYGVKD. The CDR3: CAISWNYEQYF. In DNA, the CDR3 is TGTGCCATCAGTTGGAACTACGAGCAGTACTTC.

This clonotype was recorded a few times. V gene TRBV29-1 combines with J gene TRBJ2-5, with D maybe TRBD2 (6 bases). Germline loops: CDR1 SQVTM, CDR2 ANQGSEA. CDR3 length: 12 residues. V lost 6 bases, J lost 0 bases, and 8 bases lay in between. The CDR3 DNA is TGCAGCGTGAGGGACTACCAAGAGACCCAGTACTTC. Its translation is CSVRDYQETQYF.

This clonotype turned up a few times. V gene TRBV11-1 combines with J gene TRBJ2-1; D is unresolved. The V end lost 4 bases, the J end lost 1 base, and 8 bases lay between the germline ends. Germline assignment: CDR1 SGHAT and CDR2 FQDESV (reference sequence). CDR3 length equals 14 residues. The CDR3 nucleotides are TGTGCCAGCAGCTCCAAGACTTCCTACAATGAGCAGTTCTTC. Protein: CASSSKTSYNEQFF.

This clonotype has a handful of counts. V usage is TRBV12-3 or TRBV12-4 and J usage is TRBJ2-7; 10 nucleotides line up with TRBD1. This CDR3 has 16 residues. Unmatched junction bases numbered 13, after V lost 5 bases and J lost 6 bases. The CDR3 nucleotides read TGTGCCAGCAGTCCTTTTTTGGGACAGGGGTTCCTCGAGCAGTACTTC. Protein: CASSPFLGQGFLEQYF.